This entry describes one T cell receptor (beta chain). Assay: immunoSEQ multiplex PCR; the TCRdb copy retains only in-frame clones and omits some. The table shows some 97,000 clones, with roughly 90% occurring only once. These data belong to a study of blood T cell repertoires in COVID-19. This CDR3 contains 14 residues. V lost 0 bases and J 8 bases, leaving 10 bases between the germline ends. CDR1 is SGHDN, CDR2 FVKESK, per germline. This clonotype originated in a man aged 70-80 years with acute or convalescent COVID-19. This chain connects TRBV14 to TRBJ2-2; D uncertain. Input material: peripheral blood. CDR3 nucleotide sequence: TGTGCCAGCAGCCAAGACCCCAGGTGGGGGGAGCTGTTTTTT. As protein: CASSQDPRWGELFF.